The clone carrying this T cell receptor (beta chain) appeared a few times. This sample is drawn from a study of T-cell reconstitution after alpha-beta-depleted transplantation in children. Unique molecular identifiers were incorporated during preparation of the TCRbeta library. TCRdb analysed the PCR reads with MiXCR anew, one entry per CDR3 protein. The sample lists 250,000 to 300,000 distinct CDR3 sequences, about 10% occurring once. The CDR3 extends over 13 amino acids. V was cut by 5 bases and J by 6 bases, with 14 bases left in between. Germline V gene lookup returns CDR1 MNHEY and CDR2 SMNVEV (reference sequence).

The sequence was obtained from a human donor who donated a stem cell graft to a child with SCID. The source was PBMCs from the stem cell graft donor, collected from the stem cell graft. This sequence joins TRBV27 and TRBJ2-7, with D perhaps TRBD1 (5 bases). CDR3 loop: CASSPGRVSEQYF. CDR3 nucleotides: TGTGCCAGCAGTCCAGGCAGGGTAAGCGAGCAGTACTTC.